The rows below give T cell receptor beta chains drawn from one sample of a study of a mutant IDH1 vaccine in newly diagnosed glioma. Libraries were prepared by immunoSEQ multiplex PCR; TCRdb keeps only in-frame clonotypes and omits some of them. The data contain approximately 60,000 clones, roughly four fifths of them seen just once; the ten biggest clones take up roughly 4%. These receptors have no identified antigens. The source material was PBMCs, sampled from a glioma patient whose treatment included an IDH1 peptide vaccine. These receptor sequences come from a man aged 30-40 years with glioma. Each CDR3 is given without its conserved first and last residue. Each record gives: V gene, J gene, CDR3 protein.

>TRBV14|TRBJ1-6
ASSYTKFPYNSPLH
>TRBV9|TRBJ1-2
ASSVVGALGYT
>TRBV5-5|TRBJ1-1
ASSLAGGNTEAF
>TRBV5-1|TRBJ1-1
ASSPGGMNTEAF
>TRBV10-3|TRBJ2-7
AISESGTEYEQY
>TRBV5-1|TRBJ1-2
ASSLDITIYGYT
>TRBV19|TRBJ1-6
ATHQIGTSSPLH
>TRBV2|TRBJ1-2
ASSAGDGYT
>TRBV10-1|TRBJ1-1
ASSEKPGNRNTEAF
>TRBV5-6|TRBJ2-2
ASSLVQNTGELF